Below are 15 T cell receptor beta chains sequenced from a single sample in a study of cytomegalovirus exposure and HLA in healthy donors. In the PCR, 60 Vbeta and 13 Jbeta primers were used. Only in-frame clones appear in the TCRdb table, and some are missing; sequencing was by immunoSEQ multiplex PCR. The table includes about 150,000 clones, 79% detected once. Material for sequencing was PBMCs. These receptor sequences come from a man aged 45-65 years in good health and CMV-seropositive.

The chain uses TRBV30 and TRBJ2-7, with 9 bases aligning to TRBD1. The CDR3 totals 16 residues. Trimming cost V 4 bases and J 2 bases; bases outside gene matches: 12. Germline loops: CDR1 GTSNPN, CDR2 SVGIG (reference sequence). The CDR3 DNA sequence: TGTGCCTGGAAAGTAGTCCGGACAGGGGCGGCCTACGAGCAGTACTTC. This sequence encodes CAWKVVRTGAAYEQYF.

The chain is built from TRBV19 and TRBJ1-1; TRBD1 matches at 7 bases. The CDR3 has 14 residues. V lost 6 bases, J lost 0 bases, and 4 bases stayed unmatched. Per the germline V gene, CDR1 is LNHDA and CDR2 is SQIVND (reference sequence). The CDR3, as DNA: TGTGCCAGTAGAAAGGGACAGCTGAACACTGAAGCTTTCTTT. It is translated as CASRKGQLNTEAFF.

The chain joins TRBV5-1 to TRBJ1-2; 8 positions match TRBD1. V lost 1 base, J lost 7 bases, and 6 bases stayed unmatched. The CDR3 runs to 14 residues. Looked up from germline, CDR1 is SGHRS and CDR2 is YFSETQ. CDR3 protein: CASSLTGTGGGYTF. The DNA of the CDR3 is TGCGCCAGCAGCTTGACTGGGACAGGTGGTGGCTACACCTTC. Complete variable domain (other parts from reference TRBV5-1 and TRBJ1-2): KAGVTQTPRYLIKTRGQQVTLSCSPISGHRSVSWYQQTPGQGLQFLFEYFSETQRNKGNFPGRFSGRQFSNSRSEMNVSTLELGDSALYLCASSLTGTGGGYTFGSGTRLTVV.

The chain carries TRBV10-3 and TRBJ1-1; TRBD1 is a possible D gene (5 bases). V lost 10 bases and J lost 4, with 22 bases in between. The CDR3 contains 15 residues. Germline assignment: CDR1 ENHRY and CDR2 SYGVKD. CDR3 coding DNA: TGTGCCACCCAAAGAGAAATGGACATCTCCACTGAAGCTTTCTTT. Its translation is CATQREMDISTEAFF.

This chain connects TRBV28 to TRBJ1-4; 8 positions match TRBD1. The CDR3 runs 12 residues. CDR1 and CDR2 (germline): MDHEN, SYDVKM. Unmatched junction bases numbered 3, after V lost 10 bases and J lost 5 bases. The chain's CDR3 is CATRQGNEKLFF. CDR3 coding DNA: TGTGCCACCCGACAGGGGAATGAAAAACTGTTTTTT.

The chain combines TRBV10-1 with TRBJ2-2; D is perhaps TRBD1 (6 bases). This CDR3 is 15 amino acids long. Trimming shortened V by 5 bases and J by 4 bases, and 14 bases separated the two germline ends. Germline-derived CDR1 and CDR2 are WNHNN and SYGVQD (reference sequence). This chain's CDR3 is CASSTGTQGTGELFF. CDR3 in DNA: TGCGCCAGCAGTACCGGGACACAGGGCACCGGGGAGCTGTTTTTT.

The chain is built from TRBV7-6 and TRBJ1-1, with 8 bases aligning to TRBD1. Germline loops: CDR1 SGHVS, CDR2 FNYEAQ. The J segment lost 5 bases and the V segment lost 5 bases, leaving 13 bases of the junction unmatched. The CDR3 extends over 16 amino acids. The CDR3 sequence: CASSLLQGELLTEAFF. Here the CDR3 DNA reads TGTGCCAGCAGCCTCCTACAGGGGGAGCTTCTGACTGAAGCTTTCTTT.

This clone is medium-sized. This chain uses TRBV11-2 with TRBJ2-3; 7 bases fit TRBD1. V lost 4 bases and J lost 0; bases outside the gene matches: 7. The CDR3 loop spans 16 amino acids. Germline CDR1 and CDR2: SGHAT and FQNNGV. The CDR3 region is CASSSGTDPSTDTQYF. The CDR3 coding sequence is TGTGCCAGCAGCTCCGGGACAGACCCTAGCACAGATACGCAGTATTTT.

The chain is built from TRBV28 and TRBJ1-2, with 9 bases that match TRBD1. In germline, CDR1 is MDHEN, CDR2 SYDVKM. The CDR3 is 15 residues long. V lost 3 bases, J lost 6 bases, and 8 bases stayed unmatched. CDR3 sequence (DNA): TGTGCCAGCAGTTTTACGGGACAGGGAAGGCATGGCTACACCTTC. It translates to CASSFTGQGRHGYTF.

This clone was observed once. The chain uses TRBV27 and TRBJ2-5; TRBD2 agrees at 8 bases. J gave up 5 bases and V 2 bases, and 10 bases lay outside the gene matches. Per germline, CDR1 MNHEY and CDR2 SMNVEV (reference sequence). The CDR3 has 16 amino acids. The CDR3 loop reads CASSLDFSGTPETQYF. The CDR3 nucleotides are TGTGCCAGCAGTTTAGATTTTAGCGGGACGCCCGAGACCCAGTACTTC.

This sequence joins TRBV6-4 and TRBJ2-3; tentatively, D is TRBD2 (6 bases). Trimming pared 3 bases from V and 5 bases from J, leaving 18 bases between. Germline V gene data show CDR1 as MRHNA and CDR2 as SNTAGT. There are 16 residues in the CDR3. CDR3 in amino acids: CASSEYAGTGLDTQYF. The CDR3 DNA is TGTGCCAGCAGTGAATATGCGGGGACCGGGCTAGATACGCAGTATTTT.

This clone was seen once. The chain couples TRBV19 to TRBJ1-4, with TRBD1 identical over 8 bases. The CDR3 has 14 amino acids. J was trimmed by 4 bases and V by 6 bases; bases with no gene match: 4. Germline assignment: CDR1 LNHDA and CDR2 SQIVND (reference sequence). The CDR3, as DNA: TGTGCCAGTAGGGGGACAGGTCTTAATGAAAAACTGTTTTTT. Translation: CASRGTGLNEKLFF.

This clone was seen more than once but under ten times. The sample has other DNA sequences that encode this CDR3 too. The chain recombines TRBV30 with TRBJ1-5; D unclear. CDR1 and CDR2 (germline): GTSNPN, SVGIG (reference sequence). The CDR3 totals 13 residues. Trimming stripped 4 bases from V and 2 bases from J, with 9 bases between. This CDR3 is CAWTREGNQPQHF. CDR3 bases: TGTGCCTGGACCCGCGAGGGCAATCAGCCCCAGCATTTT.

This clone was observed a handful of times. The rearrangement uses TRBV9 and TRBJ2-2, with D possibly being TRBD2 (6 bases). This CDR3 has 15 amino acids. Deletions cut 5 bases from V and 4 bases from J, with 15 bases between. Germline V gives CDR1 SGDLS, CDR2 YYNGEE. The CDR3 DNA is TGTGCCAGCAGTGCGGGGCAGAGCGGCACCGGGGAGCTGTTTTTT. This translates into CASSAGQSGTGELFF. The full variable domain, completed using reference TRBV9 and TRBJ2-2, is DSGVTQTPKHLITATGQRVTLRCSPRSGDLSVYWYQQSLDQGLQFLIQYYNGEERAKGNILERFSAQQFPDLHSELNLSSLELGDSALYFCASSAGQSGTGELFFGEGSRLTVL.

As DNA, the CDR3 is TGTGCCAGCAGCTTCACAGGGGGCAGGGGCTACACCTTC. This gives the protein CASSFTGGRGYTF. This chain joins TRBV5-4 and TRBJ1-2, with 9 bases aligning to TRBD1. V dropped 2 bases and J dropped 8; count of bases not matched to a gene: 4. CDR1 is SGHNT, CDR2 YYREEE, per germline (reference sequence). This CDR3 comprises 13 residues.